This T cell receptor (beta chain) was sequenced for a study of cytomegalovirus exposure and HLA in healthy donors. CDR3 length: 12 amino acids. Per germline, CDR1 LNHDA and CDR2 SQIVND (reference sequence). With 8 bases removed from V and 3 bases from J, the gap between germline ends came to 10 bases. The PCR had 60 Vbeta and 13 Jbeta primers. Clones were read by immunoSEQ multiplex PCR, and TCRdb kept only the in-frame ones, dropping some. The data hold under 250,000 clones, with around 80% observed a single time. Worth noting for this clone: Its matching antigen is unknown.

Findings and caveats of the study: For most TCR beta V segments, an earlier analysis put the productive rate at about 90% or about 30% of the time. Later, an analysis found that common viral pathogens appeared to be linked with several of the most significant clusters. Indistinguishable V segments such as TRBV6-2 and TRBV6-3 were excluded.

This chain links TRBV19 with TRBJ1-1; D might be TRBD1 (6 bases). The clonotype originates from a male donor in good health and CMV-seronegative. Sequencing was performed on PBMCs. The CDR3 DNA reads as TGTGCCAGTTCCACAGGGTACACTGAAGCTTTCTTT. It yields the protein CASSTGYTEAFF.